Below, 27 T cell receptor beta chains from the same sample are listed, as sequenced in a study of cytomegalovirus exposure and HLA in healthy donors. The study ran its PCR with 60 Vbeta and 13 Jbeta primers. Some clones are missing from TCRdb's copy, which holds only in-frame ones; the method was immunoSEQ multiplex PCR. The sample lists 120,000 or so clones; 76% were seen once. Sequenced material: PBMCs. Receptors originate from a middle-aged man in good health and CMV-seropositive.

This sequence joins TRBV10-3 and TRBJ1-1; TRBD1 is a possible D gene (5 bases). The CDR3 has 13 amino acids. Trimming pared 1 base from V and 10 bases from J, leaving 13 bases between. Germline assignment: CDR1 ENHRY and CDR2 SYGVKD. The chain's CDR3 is CAISELGGGIAFF. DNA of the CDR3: TGTGCCATCAGTGAGTTGGGGGGAGGGATAGCTTTCTTT.

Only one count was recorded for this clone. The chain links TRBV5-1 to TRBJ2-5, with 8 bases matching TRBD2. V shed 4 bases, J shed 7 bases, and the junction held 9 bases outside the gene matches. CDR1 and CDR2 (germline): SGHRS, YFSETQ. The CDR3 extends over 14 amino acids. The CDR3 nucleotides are TGCGCCAGCAGCCCAGAGTCCGGGGGGGGGACCCAGTACTTC. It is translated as CASSPESGGGTQYF.

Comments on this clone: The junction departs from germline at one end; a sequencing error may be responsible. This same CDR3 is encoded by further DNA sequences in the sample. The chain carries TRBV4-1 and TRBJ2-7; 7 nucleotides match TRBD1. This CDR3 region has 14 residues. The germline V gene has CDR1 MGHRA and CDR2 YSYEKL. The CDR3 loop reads CASGRTGASYEQYF. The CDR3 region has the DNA TGCGCCAGCGGCCGCACAGGGGCCTCCTATGAGCAGTACTTC.

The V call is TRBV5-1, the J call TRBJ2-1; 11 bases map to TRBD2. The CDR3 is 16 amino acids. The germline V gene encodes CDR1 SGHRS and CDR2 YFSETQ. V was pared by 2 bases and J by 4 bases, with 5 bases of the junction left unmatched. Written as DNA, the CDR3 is TGCGCCAGCAGCTTAAGCCCTAGCGGGGGGTACAATGAGCAGTTCTTC. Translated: CASSLSPSGGYNEQFF.

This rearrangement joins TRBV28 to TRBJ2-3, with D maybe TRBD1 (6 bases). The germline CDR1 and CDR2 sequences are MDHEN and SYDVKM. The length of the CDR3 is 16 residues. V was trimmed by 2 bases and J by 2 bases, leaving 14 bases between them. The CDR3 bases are TGTGCCAGCAGTTTAACCCCAGGGACATTCACAGATACGCAGTATTTT. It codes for CASSLTPGTFTDTQYF.

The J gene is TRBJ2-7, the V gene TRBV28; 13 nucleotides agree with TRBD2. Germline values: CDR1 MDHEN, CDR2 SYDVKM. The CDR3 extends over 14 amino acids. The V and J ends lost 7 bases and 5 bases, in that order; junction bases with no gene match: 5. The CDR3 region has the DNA TGTGCCAGCACGCGGACTAGCGGGAGCCACGAGCAGTACTTC. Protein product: CASTRTSGSHEQYF.

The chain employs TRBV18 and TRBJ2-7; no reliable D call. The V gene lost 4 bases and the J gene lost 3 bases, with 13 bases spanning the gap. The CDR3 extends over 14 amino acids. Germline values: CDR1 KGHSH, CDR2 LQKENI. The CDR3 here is CASSLSNSNYEQYF. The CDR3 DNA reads TGTGCCAGCTCACTATCAAACTCCAACTACGAGCAGTACTTC.

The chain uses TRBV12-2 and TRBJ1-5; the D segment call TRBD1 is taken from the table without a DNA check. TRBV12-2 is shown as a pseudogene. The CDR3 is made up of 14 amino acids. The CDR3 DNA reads TGTGCAAGTCGCTCTAACAGGGGGCTCCAGCCCCAGCATTTT. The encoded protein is CASRSNRGLQPQHF.

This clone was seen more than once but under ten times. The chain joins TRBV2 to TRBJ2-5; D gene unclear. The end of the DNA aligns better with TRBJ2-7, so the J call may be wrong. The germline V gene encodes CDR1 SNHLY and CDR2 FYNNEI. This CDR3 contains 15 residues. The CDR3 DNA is TGTGCCAGCAGTGAAGTCGTATTGAGCTCCTACGAGCAGTACTTC. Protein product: CASSEVVLSSYEQYF.

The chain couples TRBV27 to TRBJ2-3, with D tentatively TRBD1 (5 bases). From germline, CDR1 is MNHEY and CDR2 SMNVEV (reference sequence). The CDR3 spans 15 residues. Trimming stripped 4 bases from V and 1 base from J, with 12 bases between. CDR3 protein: CASSYALQGTDTQYF. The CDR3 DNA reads TGTGCCAGCAGTTACGCATTACAGGGCACAGATACGCAGTATTTT.

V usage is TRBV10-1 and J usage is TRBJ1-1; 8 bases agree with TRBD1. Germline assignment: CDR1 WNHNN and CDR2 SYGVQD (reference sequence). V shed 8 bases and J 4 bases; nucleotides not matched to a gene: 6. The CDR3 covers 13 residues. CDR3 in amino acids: CASGGQGGTEAFF. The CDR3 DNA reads TGCGCCAGCGGTGGACAGGGCGGCACTGAAGCTTTCTTT.

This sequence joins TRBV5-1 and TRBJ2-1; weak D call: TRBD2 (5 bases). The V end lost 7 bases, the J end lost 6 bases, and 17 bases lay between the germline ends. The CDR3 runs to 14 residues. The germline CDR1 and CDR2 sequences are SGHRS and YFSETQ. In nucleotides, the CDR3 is TGCGCCAGCTCACTCCTCCCGGGGAGCAATGAGCAGTTCTTC. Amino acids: CASSLLPGSNEQFF.

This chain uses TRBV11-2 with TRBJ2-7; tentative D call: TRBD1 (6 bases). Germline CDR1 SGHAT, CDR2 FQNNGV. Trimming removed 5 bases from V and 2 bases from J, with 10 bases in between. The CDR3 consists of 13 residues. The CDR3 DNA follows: TGTGCCAGCAGCGATAACAGGGCCTACGAGCAGTACTTC. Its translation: CASSDNRAYEQYF.

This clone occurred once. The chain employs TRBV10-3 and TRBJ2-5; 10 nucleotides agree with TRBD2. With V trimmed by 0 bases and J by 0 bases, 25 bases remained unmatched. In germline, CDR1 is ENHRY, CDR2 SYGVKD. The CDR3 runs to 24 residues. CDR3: CAISESMGVSSGSRKVRYQETQYF. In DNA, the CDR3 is TGTGCCATCAGTGAGTCGATGGGAGTTTCTAGCGGGAGTCGGAAGGTCCGGTACCAAGAGACCCAGTACTTC.

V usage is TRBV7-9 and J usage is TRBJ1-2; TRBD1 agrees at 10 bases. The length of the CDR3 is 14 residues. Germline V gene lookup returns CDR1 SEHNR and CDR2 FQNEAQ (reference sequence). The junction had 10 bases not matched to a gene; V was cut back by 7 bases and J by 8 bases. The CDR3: CASNLPGQGFGYTF. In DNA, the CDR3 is TGTGCCAGCAACCTCCCGGGACAGGGGTTCGGCTACACCTTC.

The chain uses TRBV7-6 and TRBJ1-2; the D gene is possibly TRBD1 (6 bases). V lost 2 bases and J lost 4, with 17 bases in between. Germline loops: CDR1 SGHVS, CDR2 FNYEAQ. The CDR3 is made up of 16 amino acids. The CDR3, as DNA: TGTGCCAGCAGCTTACATATCGCGGGGGGCGGCTATGGCTACACCTTC. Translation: CASSLHIAGGGYGYTF.

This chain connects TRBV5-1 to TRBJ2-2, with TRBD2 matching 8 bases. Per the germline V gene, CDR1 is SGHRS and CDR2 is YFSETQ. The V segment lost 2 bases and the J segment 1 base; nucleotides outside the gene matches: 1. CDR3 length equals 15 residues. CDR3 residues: CASSFTSGNTGELFF. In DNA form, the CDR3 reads TGCGCCAGCAGCTTTACTAGCGGGAACACCGGGGAGCTGTTTTTT.

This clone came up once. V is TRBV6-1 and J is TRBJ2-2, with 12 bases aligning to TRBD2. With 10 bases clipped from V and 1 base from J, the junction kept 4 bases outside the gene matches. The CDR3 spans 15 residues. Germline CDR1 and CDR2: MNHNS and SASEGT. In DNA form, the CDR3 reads TGTGCCACGAAGGGACTAGCGGGGAACACCGGGGAGCTGTTTTTT. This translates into CATKGLAGNTGELFF.

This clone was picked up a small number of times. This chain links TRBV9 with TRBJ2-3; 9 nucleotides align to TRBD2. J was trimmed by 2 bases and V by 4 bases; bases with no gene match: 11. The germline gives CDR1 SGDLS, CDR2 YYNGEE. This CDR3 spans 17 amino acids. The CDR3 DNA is TGTGCCAGCAGCTCACCAAGGAGCGGGAGGTACACAGATACGCAGTATTTT. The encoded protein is CASSSPRSGRYTDTQYF. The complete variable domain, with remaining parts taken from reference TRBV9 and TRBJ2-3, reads DSGVTQTPKHLITATGQRVTLRCSPRSGDLSVYWYQQSLDQGLQFLIQYYNGEERAKGNILERFSAQQFPDLHSELNLSSLELGDSALYFCASSSPRSGRYTDTQYFGPGTRLTVL.

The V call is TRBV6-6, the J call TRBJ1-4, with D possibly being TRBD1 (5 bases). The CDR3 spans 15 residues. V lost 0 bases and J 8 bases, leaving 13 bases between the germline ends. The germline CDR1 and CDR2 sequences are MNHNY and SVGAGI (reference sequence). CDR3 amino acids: CASSYSRGDREKLFF. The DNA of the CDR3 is TGTGCCAGCAGTTACTCCCGGGGGGATAGGGAAAAACTGTTTTTT.

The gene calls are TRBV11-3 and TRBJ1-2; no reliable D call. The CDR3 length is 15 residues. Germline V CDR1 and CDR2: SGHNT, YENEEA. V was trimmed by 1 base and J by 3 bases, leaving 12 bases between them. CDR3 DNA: TGTGCCAGCAGCTTAGGCTCCGGGGTTTACTATGGCTACACCTTC. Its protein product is CASSLGSGVYYGYTF.

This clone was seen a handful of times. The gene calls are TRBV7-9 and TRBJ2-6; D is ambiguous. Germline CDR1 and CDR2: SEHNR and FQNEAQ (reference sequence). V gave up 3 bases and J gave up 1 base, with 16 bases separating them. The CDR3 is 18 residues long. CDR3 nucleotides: TGTGCCAGCAGCTTTACAGATACTGGGCGATCTGGGGCCAACGTCCTGACTTTC. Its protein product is CASSFTDTGRSGANVLTF.

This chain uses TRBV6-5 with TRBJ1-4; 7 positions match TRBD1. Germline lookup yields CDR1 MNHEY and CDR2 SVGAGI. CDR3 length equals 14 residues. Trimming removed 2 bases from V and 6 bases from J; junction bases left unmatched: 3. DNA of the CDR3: TGTGCCAGCAGTTACGGGGACAGCTATGAAAAACTGTTTTTT. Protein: CASSYGDSYEKLFF.

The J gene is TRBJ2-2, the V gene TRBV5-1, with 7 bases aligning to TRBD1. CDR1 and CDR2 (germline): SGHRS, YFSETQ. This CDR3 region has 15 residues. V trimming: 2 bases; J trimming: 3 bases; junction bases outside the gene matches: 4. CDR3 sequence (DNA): TGCGCCAGCAGCTTAAGAGGGGGCGACACCGGGGAGCTGTTTTTT. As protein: CASSLRGGDTGELFF.

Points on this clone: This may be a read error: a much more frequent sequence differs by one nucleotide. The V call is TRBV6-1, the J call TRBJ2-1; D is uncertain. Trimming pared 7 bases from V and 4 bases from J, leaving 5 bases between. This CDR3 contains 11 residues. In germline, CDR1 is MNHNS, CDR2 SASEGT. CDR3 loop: CASTVYNEQFF. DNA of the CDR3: TGTGCCAGCACCGTATACAATGAGCAGTTCTTC.

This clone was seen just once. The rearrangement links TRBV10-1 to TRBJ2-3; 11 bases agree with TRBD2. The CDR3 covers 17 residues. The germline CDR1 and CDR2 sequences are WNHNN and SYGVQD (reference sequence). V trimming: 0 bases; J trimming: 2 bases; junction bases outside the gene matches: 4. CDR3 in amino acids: CASSESLAGGYTDTQYF. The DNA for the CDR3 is TGCGCCAGCAGTGAGTCGCTAGCGGGGGGCTACACAGATACGCAGTATTTT.

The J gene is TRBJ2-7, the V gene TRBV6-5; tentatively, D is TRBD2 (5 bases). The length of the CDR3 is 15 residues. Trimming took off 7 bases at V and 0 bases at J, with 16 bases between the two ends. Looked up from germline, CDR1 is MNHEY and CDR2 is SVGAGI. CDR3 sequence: CASKPGPAGSYEQYF. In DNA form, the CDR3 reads TGTGCCAGCAAACCCGGTCCGGCGGGCTCCTACGAGCAGTACTTC.